The clone carrying this TCR beta chain was recorded once. TCRdb keeps only in-frame clones here, not all; method: immunoSEQ multiplex PCR. The sample has hundreds of clones, around 89% seen once. From germline, CDR1 is ENHRY and CDR2 SYGVKD. Deletions cut 11 bases from V and 6 bases from J, with 18 bases between. This CDR3 has 13 amino acids. The source of the sample is a study of chemoradiotherapy in HPV16-positive cancers. The rearrangement uses TRBV10-3 and TRBJ2-3, with a possible D match to TRBD2 (5 bases). The sequence was collected from a human donor with HPV-associated anogenital cancer. The sequencing used tumor tissue, collected from a patient who underwent chemoradiotherapy. The CDR3 DNA reads TGTGCCGTCCGGCCGGGAATGATGGATACGCAGTATTTT. This encodes CAVRPGMMDTQYF.